The 28 T cell receptor beta chains presented below share a single source sample, sequenced in a study of CD8 T cells in ankylosing spondylitis. One entry per CDR3 protein, called by TCRdb with MiXCR from the 5' RACE reads. The sample records around 220,000 distinct CDR3 sequences, approximately 10% being singletons. The sample consisted of blood, either unsorted or a sorted T cell fraction (not recorded which). Source of these receptors: a male donor with ankylosing spondylitis or in good health (not recorded which).

This clonotype was seen repeatedly, ten times or more. The chain links TRBV15 to TRBJ1-2; TRBD1 matches at 10 bases. The V gene end was trimmed by 0 bases and the J gene end by 2 bases; junction bases not matched to a gene: 0. Germline CDR1 and CDR2: LNHNV and YYDKDF (reference sequence). CDR3 length: 15 residues. The CDR3 DNA sequence: TGTGCCACCAGCAGAGAGACAGGGGGCAACTATGGCTACACCTTC. It translates to CATSRETGGNYGYTF.

In this sample, this clonotype turned up many times. The gene calls are TRBV5-1 and TRBJ1-3; 7 bases match TRBD1. The CDR3 spans 16 residues. Germline CDR1 and CDR2: SGHRS and YFSETQ. V shed 0 bases and J 4 bases; nucleotides not matched to a gene: 7. CDR3 nucleotides: TGCGCCAGCAGCTTGGCCGGACAGGAATACGGAAACACCATATATTTT. Translating it yields CASSLAGQEYGNTIYF.

This clonotype was detected ten times or more. V and J are TRBV5-6 and TRBJ2-5; D remains ambiguous. Deletions cut 0 bases from V and 0 bases from J, with 6 bases between. The CDR3 contains 14 residues. In germline, CDR1 is SGHDT, CDR2 YYEEEE. The CDR3 nucleotides are TGTGCCAGCAGCTTGGGACGGTACCAAGAGACCCAGTACTTC. Translating gives CASSLGRYQETQYF.

This clonotype was counted many times. The rearrangement links TRBV5-1 to TRBJ2-3, with TRBD1 matching over 10 bases. The germline CDR1 and CDR2 sequences are SGHRS and YFSETQ. The length of the CDR3 is 16 residues. Losses at the gene ends were 6 bases for V and 3 bases for J; bases not matched to a gene: 10. The DNA of the CDR3 is TGCGCCAGCACCCAATACCAGGGACAGGGGACAGATACGCAGTATTTT. Residues: CASTQYQGQGTDTQYF. Full variable domain (outside the CDR3, taken from reference TRBV5-1 and TRBJ2-3): KAGVTQTPRYLIKTRGQQVTLSCSPISGHRSVSWYQQTPGQGLQFLFEYFSETQRNKGNFPGRFSGRQFSNSRSEMNVSTLELGDSALYLCASTQYQGQGTDTQYFGPGTRLTVL.

This clonotype was seen once. This sequence joins TRBV5-5 and TRBJ2-3; TRBD2 is a possible D gene (6 bases). The CDR3 has 16 amino acids. The V end was cut by 0 bases, the J end by 3 bases, with 14 bases between. Germline-derived CDR1 and CDR2 are SGHKS and YYEKEE (reference sequence). The CDR3 sequence: CASSLAGQGGTDTQYF. CDR3 bases: TGTGCCAGCAGCTTGGCTGGGCAGGGAGGAACAGATACGCAGTATTTT. The variable domain in full, with the rest retrieved from reference TRBV5-5 and TRBJ2-3, is DAGVTQSPTHLIKTRGQQVTLRCSPISGHKSVSWYQQVLGQGPQFIFQYYEKEERGRGNFPDRFSARQFPNYSSELNVNALLLGDSALYLCASSLAGQGGTDTQYFGPGTRLTVL.

There are many counts of this clonotype. The V call is TRBV5-1, the J call TRBJ1-5, with D maybe TRBD1 (5 bases). This CDR3 spans 13 amino acids. Germline CDR1 reads SGHRS; CDR2 reads YFSETQ. The V and J ends lost 5 bases and 2 bases respectively, with 8 bases between them. The CDR3: CASSGDGNQPQHF. CDR3 coding DNA: TGCGCCAGCAGTGGGGACGGCAATCAGCCCCAGCATTTT. Based on the CDR3 plus reference TRBV5-1 and TRBJ1-5, the full variable domain is KAGVTQTPRYLIKTRGQQVTLSCSPISGHRSVSWYQQTPGQGLQFLFEYFSETQRNKGNFPGRFSGRQFSNSRSEMNVSTLELGDSALYLCASSGDGNQPQHFGDGTRLSIL.

This clonotype was seen ten or more times. The chain is built from TRBV12-3 or TRBV12-4 and TRBJ1-2; D call uncertain. The CDR3 runs to 13 residues. The V gene lost 3 bases and the J gene lost 8 bases, with 13 bases spanning the gap. The CDR3: CASSFANLRGYTF. Written as DNA, the CDR3 is TGTGCCAGCAGTTTTGCGAACCTCCGGGGCTACACCTTC.

The V call is TRBV12-3 or TRBV12-4, the J call TRBJ2-5; D is ambiguous. CDR3 length: 13 amino acids. With 5 bases removed from V and 1 base from J, the gap between germline ends came to 8 bases. DNA of the CDR3: TGTGCCAGCAGTAGACGGCTCCAAGAGACCCAGTACTTC. Its translation is CASSRRLQETQYF.

This clonotype was detected many times. The chain combines TRBV10-3 with TRBJ1-2; no clear D gene. This CDR3 contains 17 residues. Germline values: CDR1 ENHRY, CDR2 SYGVKD. The V gene lost 8 bases and the J gene lost 2 bases, with 24 bases spanning the gap. Here the CDR3 reads CAIGIERPGRPNYGYTF. The CDR3 DNA sequence: TGTGCCATCGGAATCGAACGTCCCGGGAGACCAAACTATGGCTACACCTTC.

The table lists this clonotype with many counts. Mismatch with germline at one junction end may stem from a read error. This chain's CDR3 is CASSLRGGAAGELFF. In nucleotides, the CDR3 is TGTGCCAGCAGTTTAAGAGGGGGCGCGGCCGGGGAGCTGTTTTTT. The V call is TRBV7-3, the J call TRBJ2-2; the match to TRBD1 covers 7 bases. This CDR3 is built from 15 residues. In germline, CDR1 is SGHTA, CDR2 FQGTGA.

This clonotype was seen more than once but under ten times. The chain joins TRBV5-1 to TRBJ1-4, with D tentatively TRBD1 (5 bases). The CDR3 sequence is 16 residues long. Germline V gene sequence: CDR1 SGHRS, CDR2 YFSETQ. V gave up 0 bases and J gave up 8 bases, with 17 bases separating them. The CDR3 here is CASSLANPGLEEKLFF. CDR3 bases: TGCGCCAGCAGCTTGGCCAACCCGGGGCTGGAGGAAAAACTGTTTTTT.

CDR3 sequence (DNA): TGTGCCAGCAGTGACAGGTCCTATGGCTACACCTTC. Residues: CASSDRSYGYTF. This chain connects TRBV28 to TRBJ1-2, with D maybe TRBD1 (6 bases). CDR3 size: 12 residues. CDR1 and CDR2 (germline): MDHEN, SYDVKM. Trimming removed 5 bases from V and 4 bases from J, with 8 bases in between.

Notes on this clonotype: A read error is possible here, since a much larger clone lies one base away. The J gene is TRBJ1-1, the V gene TRBV20-1; possibly TRBD1 for D (5 bases). The germline gives CDR1 DFQATT, CDR2 SNEGSKA (reference sequence). The CDR3 covers 18 residues. This CDR3 reads CSAHHPGGGFRSNSEAFF. DNA for the CDR3: TGCAGTGCTCACCATCCCGGGGGGGGTTTTAGATCAAACAGTGAAGCTTTCTTT.

There are many counts of this clonotype. The chain links TRBV12-3 or TRBV12-4 to TRBJ2-7, with D possibly matching TRBD1 (6 bases). The CDR3 covers 13 residues. The V and J ends lost 4 bases and 2 bases respectively, with 9 bases between them. The CDR3 DNA sequence: TGTGCCAGCAGTTCCAGACAGGCCTACGAGCAGTACTTC. This translates into CASSSRQAYEQYF.

V is TRBV20-1 and J is TRBJ2-5; TRBD1 matches 7 bases. The J segment lost 5 bases and the V segment lost 6 bases, leaving 9 bases of the junction unmatched. Germline CDR1 DFQATT, CDR2 SNEGSKA (reference sequence). This CDR3 region has 13 residues. The CDR3 is CSAPDRVRETQYF. For the CDR3, the DNA is TGCAGTGCCCCTGACAGGGTACGCGAGACCCAGTACTTC.

This clonotype was counted ten times or more. The chain employs TRBV12-3 or TRBV12-4 and TRBJ2-5, with D unclear. Between the trimmed V and J ends, which lost 3 bases and 5 bases, there was a span of 10 bases. The CDR3 is 13 amino acids. CDR3 sequence reads: CASSFGPWETQYF. The CDR3 region has the DNA TGTGCCAGCAGTTTTGGCCCATGGGAGACCCAGTACTTC.

Ten or more counts support this clonotype. The rearrangement uses TRBV11-1 and TRBJ1-2, with D possibly being TRBD1 (6 bases). Germline assignment: CDR1 SGHAT and CDR2 FQDESV (reference sequence). The length of the CDR3 is 12 residues. Trimming removed 5 bases at V and 6 bases at J, with 10 bases between. The CDR3 protein is CASSQNRDGYTF. The CDR3 region has the DNA TGTGCCAGCAGCCAGAACAGGGATGGCTACACCTTC. Full variable domain (missing parts from reference TRBV11-1 and TRBJ1-2): EAEVAQSPRYKITEKSQAVAFWCDPISGHATLYWYRQILGQGPELLVQFQDESVVDDSQLPKDRFSAERLKGVDSTLKIQPAELGDSAMYLCASSQNRDGYTFGSGTRLTVV.

This clonotype was observed at least ten times. This chain joins TRBV7-9 and TRBJ2-3; D is unresolved. The ends were cut back, 5 bases at V and 0 bases at J, with 12 bases in the middle. The CDR3 is 15 amino acids. CDR1 and CDR2 (germline): SEHNR, FQNEAQ (reference sequence). As DNA, the CDR3 is TGTGCCAGCAGCCTAGATCAGACTAGCACAGATACGCAGTATTTT. This sequence encodes CASSLDQTSTDTQYF. The full variable domain, completed using reference TRBV7-9 and TRBJ2-3, is DTGVSQNPRHKITKRGQNVTFRCDPISEHNRLYWYRQTLGQGPEFLTYFQNEAQLEKSRLLSDRFSAERPKGSFSTLEIQRTEQGDSAMYLCASSLDQTSTDTQYFGPGTRLTVL.

In this sample, this clonotype turned up a few times. The J gene is TRBJ2-1, the V gene TRBV11-2; possibly TRBD2 for D (6 bases). CDR1 and CDR2 (germline): SGHAT, FQNNGV. CDR3 size: 18 residues. Trimming pared 6 bases from V and 1 base from J, leaving 22 bases between. The CDR3 region is CASSTMGGVSGSYNEQFF. Here the CDR3 DNA reads TGTGCCAGCAGTACGATGGGGGGTGTTTCCGGTTCCTACAATGAGCAGTTCTTC.

This clonotype was counted ten times or more. The chain uses TRBV28 and TRBJ1-2, with TRBD1 as a possible D gene (6 bases). CDR1 is MDHEN and CDR2 is SYDVKM in the germline V gene. The CDR3 covers 14 residues. V lost 5 bases and J 1 base, leaving 11 bases between the germline ends. CDR3 sequence (DNA): TGTGCCAGCAGTCCTCCAGGGGTTAACTATGGCTACACCTTC. This translates into CASSPPGVNYGYTF.

This clonotype has at least ten counts. This chain connects TRBV7-9 to TRBJ1-1; possible D gene TRBD1, 5 bases. V dropped 1 base and J dropped 4 bases, with 7 bases sitting between them. CDR1 is SEHNR and CDR2 is FQNEAQ in the germline V gene (reference sequence). The CDR3 consists of 13 residues. CDR3: CASSLEGSTEAFF. The CDR3 DNA follows: TGTGCCAGCAGCTTAGAGGGGAGCACTGAAGCTTTCTTT. Complete variable domain (other parts from reference TRBV7-9 and TRBJ1-1): DTGVSQNPRHKITKRGQNVTFRCDPISEHNRLYWYRQTLGQGPEFLTYFQNEAQLEKSRLLSDRFSAERPKGSFSTLEIQRTEQGDSAMYLCASSLEGSTEAFFGQGTRLTVV.

The sample holds many counts of this clonotype. The genes are TRBV7-6 and TRBJ2-1; a possible D gene is TRBD2 (5 bases). The CDR3 spans 15 residues. V shed 8 bases and J shed 0 bases, with 14 bases lying between them. Germline CDR1 is SGHVS and CDR2 is FNYEAQ. The chain's CDR3 is CASCREGSSYNEQFF. In nucleotides, the CDR3 is TGTGCCAGCTGCCGAGAGGGAAGCTCCTACAATGAGCAGTTCTTC.

This chain links TRBV7-9 with TRBJ2-7; D may correspond to TRBD1 or TRBD2 (5 bases each). The germline V gene has CDR1 SEHNR and CDR2 FQNEAQ (reference sequence). V lost 4 bases and J 6 bases, leaving 13 bases between the germline ends. This CDR3 region has 13 residues. This CDR3 is CASSSYGTAEQYF. CDR3 DNA: TGTGCCAGCAGCTCGTATGGGACCGCCGAGCAGTACTTC.

This clonotype was counted many times. The J gene is TRBJ2-6, the V gene TRBV29-1; TRBD1 matches at 8 bases. With 6 bases clipped from V and 2 bases from J, the junction kept 9 bases outside the gene matches. CDR3 size: 16 residues. Germline lookup yields CDR1 SQVTM and CDR2 ANQGSEA. The CDR3 coding sequence is TGCAGCGTCGCGGGACAGGAAGTCGCTGGGGCCAACGTCCTGACTTTC. Its protein is CSVAGQEVAGANVLTF.

The rearrangement joins TRBV19 to TRBJ2-3, with TRBD2 identical over 8 bases. The trim removed 4 bases at V and 1 base at J, leaving 7 bases unmatched. CDR1 and CDR2 (germline): LNHDA, SQIVND (reference sequence). The CDR3 runs to 16 residues. The chain's CDR3 is CASSTDSGVRTDTQYF. The CDR3 coding sequence is TGTGCCAGTAGTACGGATAGCGGGGTACGCACAGATACGCAGTATTTT.

This clonotype was recorded many times. The V and J genes are TRBV5-1 and TRBJ2-3; 14 nucleotides align to TRBD2. Germline CDR1 reads SGHRS; CDR2 reads YFSETQ. Trimming at V came to 4 bases and at J to 8 bases, leaving 3 bases not matched to a gene. This CDR3 has 14 amino acids. CDR3 nucleotide sequence: TGCGCCAGCAGCGAGGGACTAGCGGGGGTTACGCAGTATTTT. It is translated as CASSEGLAGVTQYF.

This rearrangement joins TRBV20-1 to TRBJ2-2; no firm D call. CDR1 is DFQATT and CDR2 is SNEGSKA in the germline V gene (reference sequence). The CDR3 totals 14 residues. The V and J ends lost 6 bases and 6 bases respectively, with 17 bases between them. CDR3 in DNA: TGCAGTGCCCCTAAAGCGTCCAGCCCCGGGGAGCTGTTTTTT. Its translation: CSAPKASSPGELFF.

In its sample, this clonotype was seen many times. The chain joins TRBV29-1 to TRBJ1-1, with unresolved D. The CDR3 spans 13 residues. The V gene lost 6 bases and the J gene lost 2 bases, with 13 bases spanning the gap. In germline, CDR1 is SQVTM, CDR2 ANQGSEA. The CDR3 coding sequence is TGCAGCGTGACTCCCGTTGCAAACACTGAAGCTTTCTTT. Translating gives CSVTPVANTEAFF.